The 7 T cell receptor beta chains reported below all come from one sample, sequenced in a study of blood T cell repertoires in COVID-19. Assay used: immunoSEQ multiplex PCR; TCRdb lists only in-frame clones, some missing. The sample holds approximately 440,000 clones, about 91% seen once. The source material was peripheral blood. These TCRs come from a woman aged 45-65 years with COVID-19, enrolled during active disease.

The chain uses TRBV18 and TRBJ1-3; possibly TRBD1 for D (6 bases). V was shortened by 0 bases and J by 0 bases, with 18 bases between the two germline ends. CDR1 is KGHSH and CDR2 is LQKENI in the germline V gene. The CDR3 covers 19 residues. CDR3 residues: CASSPPTGRGAYSGNTIYF. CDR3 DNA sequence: TGTGCCAGCTCACCACCGACAGGAAGGGGCGCCTACTCTGGAAACACCATATATTTT.

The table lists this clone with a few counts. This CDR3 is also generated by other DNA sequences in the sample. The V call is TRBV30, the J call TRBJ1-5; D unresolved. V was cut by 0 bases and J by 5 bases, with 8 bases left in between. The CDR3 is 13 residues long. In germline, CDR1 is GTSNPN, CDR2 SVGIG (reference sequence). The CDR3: CAWSVREDQPQHF. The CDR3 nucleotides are TGTGCCTGGAGTGTACGGGAGGATCAGCCCCAGCATTTT.

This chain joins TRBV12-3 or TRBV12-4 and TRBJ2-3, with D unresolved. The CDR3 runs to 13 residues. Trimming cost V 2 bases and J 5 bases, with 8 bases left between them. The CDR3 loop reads CASSLLREDTQYF. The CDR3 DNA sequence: TGTGCCAGCAGTTTACTAAGAGAAGATACGCAGTATTTT.

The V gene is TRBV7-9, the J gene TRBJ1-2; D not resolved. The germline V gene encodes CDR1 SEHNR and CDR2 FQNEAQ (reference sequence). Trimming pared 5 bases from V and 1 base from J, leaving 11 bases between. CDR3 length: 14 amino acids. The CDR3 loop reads CASSPPSLNYGYTF. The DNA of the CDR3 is TGTGCCAGCAGCCCCCCCAGTCTTAACTATGGCTACACCTTC.

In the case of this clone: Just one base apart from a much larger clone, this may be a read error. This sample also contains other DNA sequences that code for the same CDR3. For the CDR3, the DNA is TGTGCCAGCAGCTTGGGACAACTGAACACTGAAGCTTTCTTT. Protein: CASSLGQLNTEAFF. The chain is built from TRBV6-5 and TRBJ1-1; D is perhaps TRBD1 (6 bases). Germline V gene data show CDR1 as MNHEY and CDR2 as SVGAGI. The ends were cut back, 6 bases at V and 0 bases at J, with 11 bases in the middle. CDR3 length equals 14 residues.

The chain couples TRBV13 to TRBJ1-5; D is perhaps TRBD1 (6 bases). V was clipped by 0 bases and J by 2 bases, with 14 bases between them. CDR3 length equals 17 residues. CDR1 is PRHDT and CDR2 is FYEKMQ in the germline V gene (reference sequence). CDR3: CASSLGKDSDGNQPQHF. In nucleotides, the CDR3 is TGTGCCAGCAGCTTAGGGAAGGACAGTGATGGCAATCAGCCCCAGCATTTT.

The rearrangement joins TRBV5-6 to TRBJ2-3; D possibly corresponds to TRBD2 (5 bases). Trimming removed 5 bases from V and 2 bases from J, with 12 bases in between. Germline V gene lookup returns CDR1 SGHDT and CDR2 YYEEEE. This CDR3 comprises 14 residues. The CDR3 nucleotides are TGTGCCAGCAGGATGGACTCAGTCACAGATACGCAGTATTTT. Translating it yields CASRMDSVTDTQYF.